The 31 T cell receptor beta chains in this list originate from one sample, sequenced in a study of shared clonotypes between healthy human individuals. Naive CD8 cells were CD45RO-negative, positively selected for CCR7, excluding terminally differentiated effector memory CD45RA+ cells. The table came from immunoSEQ multiplex PCR; TCRdb's copy has only in-frame clones and leaves some out. The data hold around 650,000 clones, with approximately 96% observed a single time. Sample: naive CD8+ T cells sorted from blood. Receptors were obtained from a woman aged 30 to 39 in good health.

The gene calls are TRBV11-2 and TRBJ2-3; a weak D match, TRBD2 (6 bases). Trimming stripped 5 bases from V and 0 bases from J, with 21 bases between. The CDR3 sequence is 18 residues long. Germline V lookup: CDR1 SGHAT, CDR2 FQNNGV. CDR3 sequence: CASSQTRIDLGSTDTQYF. Written as DNA, the CDR3 is TGTGCCAGCAGCCAGACTAGGATTGATCTGGGAAGCACAGATACGCAGTATTTT.

CDR3 sequence: CASSDGRDTQYF. CDR3 nucleotide sequence: TGTGCCAGCAGTGACGGAAGAGATACGCAGTATTTT. This chain links TRBV2 with TRBJ2-3; D uncertain. Germline CDR1 and CDR2: SNHLY and FYNNEI. The ends were cut back, 3 bases at V and 5 bases at J, with 6 bases in the middle. The CDR3 spans 12 residues.

V usage is TRBV27 and J usage is TRBJ2-5, with D perhaps matching TRBD2 (7 bases). Trimming removed 4 bases from V and 5 bases from J, with 26 bases in between. CDR1 and CDR2 from the germline V gene are MNHEY and SMNVEV (reference sequence). The CDR3 extends over 18 amino acids. In nucleotides, the CDR3 is TGTGCCAGCAGTTCCCTCAGGGGCTACAGCGACGGGGGGGAGACCCAGTACTTC. Its protein product is CASSSLRGYSDGGETQYF.

This sequence joins TRBV10-3 and TRBJ1-1; no reliable D call. Between the trimmed V and J ends, which lost 1 base and 0 bases, there was a span of 12 bases. The CDR3 length is 16 residues. Germline values: CDR1 ENHRY, CDR2 SYGVKD. Here the CDR3 DNA reads TGTGCCATCAGTGAGTTGGGGTACGCAATGAACACTGAAGCTTTCTTT. The encoded protein is CAISELGYAMNTEAFF.

The gene calls are TRBV30 and TRBJ1-2, with D possibly being TRBD1 (5 bases). CDR3 length: 13 amino acids. Germline CDR1 is GTSNPN and CDR2 is SVGIG (reference sequence). Trimming pared 4 bases from V and 7 bases from J, leaving 16 bases between. CDR3 sequence reads: CAWMGPEGRGYTF. DNA of the CDR3: TGTGCCTGGATGGGACCAGAGGGTCGTGGCTACACCTTC.

The chain employs TRBV27 and TRBJ2-7; D is perhaps TRBD1 (6 bases). The CDR3 sequence is 14 residues long. V gave up 8 bases and J gave up 0 bases, with 14 bases separating them. From germline, CDR1 is MNHEY and CDR2 SMNVEV (reference sequence). This CDR3 is CASGRRGFSYEQYF. For the CDR3, the DNA is TGTGCCAGCGGACGCAGGGGCTTCTCCTACGAGCAGTACTTC.

This chain connects TRBV5-6 to TRBJ1-1; D is unresolved. There are 15 residues in the CDR3. Germline V CDR1 and CDR2: SGHDT, YYEEEE. The ends were cut back, 0 bases at V and 1 base at J, with 10 bases in the middle. In nucleotides, the CDR3 is TGTGCCAGCAGCTTGGCGTCTGGTCCGAACACTGAAGCTTTCTTT. Translated: CASSLASGPNTEAFF.

The rearrangement joins TRBV19 to TRBJ1-1; D gene ambiguous. Germline V CDR1 and CDR2: LNHDA, SQIVND (reference sequence). This CDR3 spans 13 amino acids. V was trimmed by 1 base and J by 5 bases, leaving 8 bases between them. The CDR3 DNA reads as TGTGCCAGTAGTATAGGGGTATGGACTGAAGCTTTCTTT. Protein product: CASSIGVWTEAFF.

The genes are TRBV19 and TRBJ2-5; a weak D match, TRBD2 (6 bases). In germline, CDR1 is LNHDA, CDR2 SQIVND (reference sequence). This CDR3 is built from 14 residues. V was clipped by 5 bases and J by 4 bases, with 14 bases between them. The CDR3 DNA is TGTGCCAGTAGTCCTCGGTTGCGGGGAGAGACCCAGTACTTC. Amino acid sequence: CASSPRLRGETQYF.

The rearrangement uses TRBV28 and TRBJ1-5; D not certain. V was cut by 5 bases and J by 4 bases, with 12 bases left in between. CDR3 length: 14 amino acids. Germline CDR1 is MDHEN and CDR2 is SYDVKM. The CDR3 protein is CASSSRGGNQPQHF. The CDR3, as DNA: TGTGCCAGCAGTAGCCGAGGAGGAAATCAGCCCCAGCATTTT.

This chain links TRBV5-1 with TRBJ1-1; tentative D call: TRBD1 (6 bases). The CDR3 has 11 amino acids. Germline lookup yields CDR1 SGHRS and CDR2 YFSETQ. The V gene lost 4 bases and the J gene lost 8 bases, with 9 bases spanning the gap. The CDR3 nucleotides read TGCGCCAGCAGCATGCAGGGGGAAGCTTTCTTT. It is translated as CASSMQGEAFF.

The CDR3, as DNA: TGTGCCAGTAGTATAGGGGACGGCTATAATTCACCCCTCCACTTT. This encodes CASSIGDGYNSPLHF. The V gene is TRBV19, the J gene TRBJ1-6; D is possibly TRBD1 (5 bases). The CDR3 extends over 15 amino acids. V lost 1 base, J lost 3 bases, and 7 bases lay in between. Germline V gene sequence: CDR1 LNHDA, CDR2 SQIVND (reference sequence).

The chain recombines TRBV4-2 with TRBJ1-1; possibly TRBD1 for D (5 bases). The CDR3 contains 14 residues. V lost 2 bases and J lost 9, with 16 bases in between. CDR1 and CDR2 (germline): LGHNA, YNFKEQ. DNA for the CDR3: TGTGCCAGCAGCCAAAGCGCAGGGAGCGGTAAAGCTTTCTTT. It is translated as CASSQSAGSGKAFF.

This chain connects TRBV2 to TRBJ2-7, with TRBD1 matching over 8 bases. Germline lookup yields CDR1 SNHLY and CDR2 FYNNEI. CDR3 length: 14 amino acids. With 7 bases clipped from V and 0 bases from J, the junction kept 5 bases outside the gene matches. CDR3 in DNA: TGTGCCAGCAAGGGACAGGACTACTCCTACGAGCAGTACTTC. Translated, it gives CASKGQDYSYEQYF.

The chain carries TRBV19 and TRBJ1-4, with TRBD1 matching over 7 bases. The CDR3 is 15 residues long. J lost 4 bases, V lost 7 bases, and 9 bases had no gene match. The germline V gene has CDR1 LNHDA and CDR2 SQIVND (reference sequence). CDR3 nucleotide sequence: TGTGCCAGTATTTCGCTACAGGGGAATAATGAAAAACTGTTTTTT. It is translated as CASISLQGNNEKLFF.

This clone has a single count. This chain links TRBV5-4 with TRBJ2-3; D perhaps matches TRBD2 (5 bases). In germline, CDR1 is SGHNT, CDR2 YYREEE (reference sequence). V was pared by 6 bases and J by 5 bases, with 19 bases between. This CDR3 region has 15 residues. CDR3 residues: CASNHAREVVDTQYF. CDR3 nucleotides: TGTGCCAGCAACCATGCCCGGGAAGTAGTAGATACGCAGTATTTT.

This chain links TRBV2 with TRBJ2-1; TRBD2 aligns across 8 bases. The CDR3 is 15 amino acids. After removal of 2 bases from V and 4 bases from J, the junction contained 4 bases not matched to a gene. From germline, CDR1 is SNHLY and CDR2 FYNNEI. CDR3 DNA: TGTGCCAGCAGTGAAACGGGGGGGGATTACAATGAGCAGTTCTTC. Amino acid sequence: CASSETGGDYNEQFF.

V is TRBV28 and J is TRBJ2-7; a weak D match, TRBD2 (6 bases). Trimming left V 6 bases short and J 0 bases short, with 15 bases between. The CDR3 is made up of 15 amino acids. The germline gives CDR1 MDHEN, CDR2 SYDVKM. CDR3 in amino acids: CASRDLARSSYEQYF. Written as DNA, the CDR3 is TGTGCCAGCAGGGACCTAGCGAGAAGCTCCTACGAGCAGTACTTC. Full variable domain (missing parts from reference TRBV28 and TRBJ2-7): DVKVTQSSRYLVKRTGEKVFLECVQDMDHENMFWYRQDPGLGLRLIYFSYDVKMKEKGDIPEGYSVSREKKERFSLILESASTNQTSMYLCASRDLARSSYEQYFGPGTRLTVT.

The V and J genes are TRBV11-3 and TRBJ2-2, with 8 bases lining up with TRBD1. The CDR3 sequence is 15 residues long. The ends lost 5 bases at V and 6 bases at J; junction bases unmatched: 8. The germline CDR1 and CDR2 sequences are SGHNT and YENEEA. The CDR3 nucleotides read TGTGCCAGCAGCCAATCGGACAGGGCCGCCGGGGAGCTGTTTTTT. This translates into CASSQSDRAAGELFF.

The V call is TRBV27, the J call TRBJ2-7; 8 bases map to TRBD2. The CDR3 sequence is 16 residues long. Germline V gene data show CDR1 as MNHEY and CDR2 as SMNVEV (reference sequence). Trimming cost V 5 bases and J 1 base; bases outside gene matches: 10. The CDR3 reads CASSSEAGDESYEQYF. CDR3 bases: TGTGCCAGCAGTAGTGAAGCGGGAGACGAGTCCTACGAGCAGTACTTC.

The chain combines TRBV29-1 with TRBJ1-2, with D maybe TRBD1 (6 bases). V shed 3 bases and J shed 6 bases, with 17 bases lying between them. Per germline, CDR1 SQVTM and CDR2 ANQGSEA. CDR3 length equals 14 residues. Here the CDR3 DNA reads TGCAGCGTTGAGGGAGAGGCAGGGGTCCATGGCTACACCTTC. This codes for CSVEGEAGVHGYTF. The complete variable domain, with remaining parts taken from reference TRBV29-1 and TRBJ1-2, reads SAVISQKPSRDICQRGTSLTIQCQVDSQVTMMFWYRQQPGQSLTLIATANQGSEATYESGFVIDKFPISRPNLTFSTLTVSNMSPEDSSIYLCSVEGEAGVHGYTFGSGTRLTVV.

The V call is TRBV27, the J call TRBJ2-7; 8 nucleotides agree with TRBD1. CDR1 is MNHEY and CDR2 is SMNVEV in the germline V gene (reference sequence). J was trimmed by 6 bases and V by 3 bases; bases with no gene match: 10. This CDR3 is 15 amino acids long. In DNA, the CDR3 is TGTGCCAGCAGTTTCTCCCAGGGGGCGCAGGGCGAGCAGTACTTC. This gives the protein CASSFSQGAQGEQYF.

The chain has TRBV19 and TRBJ1-4; possible D gene TRBD1, 6 bases. This CDR3 has 14 residues. Germline values: CDR1 LNHDA, CDR2 SQIVND (reference sequence). The V gene lost 5 bases and the J gene lost 8 bases, with 15 bases spanning the gap. For the CDR3, the DNA is TGTGCCAGTAGTGCCCCAGGGGCGTACGAAAAACTGTTTTTT. This gives the protein CASSAPGAYEKLFF.

The chain carries TRBV2 and TRBJ1-1; 7 positions agree with TRBD1. The trim removed 8 bases at V and 0 bases at J, leaving 15 bases unmatched. Germline assignment: CDR1 SNHLY and CDR2 FYNNEI. This CDR3 spans 17 amino acids. In DNA, the CDR3 is TGTGCCAGCCGGGGGAGACAGGGTGGCCTGATGAACACTGAAGCTTTCTTT. It specifies CASRGRQGGLMNTEAFF.

The J gene is TRBJ2-7, the V gene TRBV10-2; 12 bases are shared with TRBD2. V gave up 2 bases and J gave up 2 bases; unmatched junction bases: 7. This CDR3 contains 17 residues. Germline CDR1 and CDR2: WSHSY and SAAADI. CDR3 nucleotide sequence: TGCGCCAGCAGTGAGCCCCGGACTAGCGGGATTCCCTACGAGCAGTACTTC. Protein: CASSEPRTSGIPYEQYF.

The V gene is TRBV28, the J gene TRBJ1-1; 9 nucleotides match TRBD1. This CDR3 region has 15 residues. Germline values: CDR1 MDHEN, CDR2 SYDVKM. J was trimmed by 6 bases and V by 3 bases; bases with no gene match: 8. DNA for the CDR3: TGTGCCAGCAGTTTCGGACAGGGGTGGGCCTCTGAAGCTTTCTTT. Its protein product is CASSFGQGWASEAFF. Using reference TRBV28 and TRBJ1-1 for the parts outside the CDR3, the full variable domain is DVKVTQSSRYLVKRTGEKVFLECVQDMDHENMFWYRQDPGLGLRLIYFSYDVKMKEKGDIPEGYSVSREKKERFSLILESASTNQTSMYLCASSFGQGWASEAFFGQGTRLTVV.

The chain recombines TRBV19 with TRBJ2-1; TRBD1 agrees at 9 bases. Germline V gene lookup returns CDR1 LNHDA and CDR2 SQIVND (reference sequence). The CDR3 loop spans 15 amino acids. V lost 5 bases, J lost 0 bases, and 2 bases stayed unmatched. Here the CDR3 reads CASSPDRGSYNEQFF. The CDR3 coding sequence is TGTGCCAGTAGTCCGGACAGGGGCTCCTACAATGAGCAGTTCTTC.

For this clone: The same CDR3 is also encoded by other DNA sequences in this sample. CDR3 DNA: TGTGCCAGCAGCTTAGGACTGTACAATGAGCAGTTCTTC. This gives the protein CASSLGLYNEQFF. The chain is built from TRBV7-2 and TRBJ2-1; no firm D call. Germline values: CDR1 SGHTA, CDR2 FQGNSA. Trimming pared 1 base from V and 4 bases from J, leaving 5 bases between. The CDR3 is made up of 13 amino acids.

The J gene is TRBJ2-7, the V gene TRBV18, with TRBD2 matching 8 bases. This CDR3 region has 18 residues. Germline-derived CDR1 and CDR2 are KGHSH and LQKENI. After removal of 1 base from V and 2 bases from J, the junction contained 13 bases not matched to a gene. The CDR3 protein is CASSPRLVPAGETYEQYF. In DNA form, the CDR3 reads TGTGCCAGCTCACCACGGTTAGTGCCAGCGGGAGAAACCTACGAGCAGTACTTC.

The V and J genes are TRBV7-9 and TRBJ2-1, with a tentative D call TRBD1 (5 bases). The CDR3 extends over 14 amino acids. CDR1 and CDR2 (germline): SEHNR, FQNEAQ (reference sequence). Trimming left V 7 bases short and J 2 bases short, with 12 bases between. The CDR3 here is CASTAGAAYNEQFF. In nucleotides, the CDR3 is TGTGCCAGCACAGCTGGGGCGGCCTACAATGAGCAGTTCTTC.

The chain employs TRBV19 and TRBJ2-1, with D perhaps matching TRBD2 (6 bases). The ends were cut back, 0 bases at V and 10 bases at J, with 28 bases in the middle. CDR3 length: 19 amino acids. The germline gives CDR1 LNHDA, CDR2 SQIVND (reference sequence). CDR3 protein: CASSIDQALADDLPREQFF. For the CDR3, the DNA is TGTGCCAGTAGTATAGATCAGGCTTTAGCGGACGACCTTCCTCGGGAGCAGTTCTTC.